A single sample is the source of the 23 T cell receptor beta chains below, sequenced in a study of blood T cell repertoires in COVID-19. Data came from immunoSEQ multiplex PCR; TCRdb stores just in-frame clones and leaves some out. Of about 83,000 clones listed, roughly 88% are singletons. The sample consisted of peripheral blood. These receptors came from a middle-aged man with active COVID-19.

Here the CDR3 reads CASSARGRGGGNTEAFF. The CDR3 coding sequence is TGTGCCAGCAGCGCTCGCGGAAGAGGAGGTGGGAACACTGAAGCTTTCTTT. The J gene is TRBJ1-1, the V gene TRBV9; no firm D call. CDR1 and CDR2 from the germline V gene are SGDLS and YYNGEE. The V end was cut by 3 bases, the J end by 1 base, with 19 bases between. The CDR3 consists of 17 residues.

This clone was found once. The chain combines TRBV5-1 with TRBJ2-7, with 13 bases aligning to TRBD2. Germline V gene sequence: CDR1 SGHRS, CDR2 YFSETQ. V lost 9 bases, J lost 6 bases, and 21 bases stayed unmatched. CDR3 size: 18 residues. CDR3 sequence reads: CATQAAGQVGTSGVEQYF. The CDR3 nucleotides are TGCGCCACCCAAGCCGCGGGACAGGTTGGGACTAGCGGGGTCGAGCAGTACTTC.

The CDR3 protein is CASSRRDRKNTDTQYF. For the CDR3, the DNA is TGTGCCAGCAGCCGACGGGACAGGAAGAACACAGATACGCAGTATTTT. The rearrangement uses TRBV13 and TRBJ2-3; 8 nucleotides agree with TRBD1. This CDR3 is 16 amino acids long. Germline CDR1 PRHDT, CDR2 FYEKMQ (reference sequence). V lost 5 bases and J lost 2; bases outside the gene matches: 9.

The sample holds a few counts of this clone. The J gene is TRBJ1-2, the V gene TRBV7-9, with 8 bases matching TRBD1. Germline-derived CDR1 and CDR2 are SEHNR and FQNEAQ (reference sequence). V lost 4 bases, J lost 8 bases, and 12 bases stayed unmatched. This CDR3 is built from 15 residues. For the CDR3, the DNA is TGTGCCAGCAGCTCCTCCCGACGACAGGGGAAAGGCTACACCTTC. As protein: CASSSSRRQGKGYTF.

This chain links TRBV27 with TRBJ1-2, with 7 bases fitting TRBD1. CDR1 is MNHEY, CDR2 SMNVEV, per germline (reference sequence). This CDR3 is built from 14 residues. J was trimmed by 6 bases and V by 1 base; bases with no gene match: 5. CDR3 loop: CASSLYGQADGYTF. CDR3 DNA sequence: TGTGCCAGCAGTTTATACGGACAGGCTGATGGCTACACCTTC.

The rearrangement uses TRBV4-2 and TRBJ1-5; 7 bases map to TRBD1. CDR3 size: 17 residues. Germline-derived CDR1 and CDR2 are LGHNA and YNFKEQ. V lost 1 base, J lost 2 bases, and 8 bases stayed unmatched. Written as DNA, the CDR3 is TGTGCCAGCAGCCAAGGAGTAAACAGGGGTGGCAATCAGCCCCAGCATTTT. Translated: CASSQGVNRGGNQPQHF.

V gene TRBV4-3 combines with J gene TRBJ1-1, with D tentatively TRBD1 (5 bases). The CDR3 runs to 16 residues. CDR1 is LGHNA, CDR2 YSLEER, per germline. Trimming left V 0 bases short and J 0 bases short, with 11 bases between. Here the CDR3 DNA reads TGCGCCAGCAGCCAAGATGCCCAGGGAATGAACACTGAAGCTTTCTTT. Translated, it gives CASSQDAQGMNTEAFF.

The chain couples TRBV7-2 to TRBJ2-5; 7 nucleotides line up with TRBD2. Germline loops: CDR1 SGHTA, CDR2 FQGNSA. V lost 5 bases and J lost 4; bases outside the gene matches: 4. The CDR3 consists of 13 residues. CDR3 amino acids: CASSVTGGETQYF. The CDR3 DNA follows: TGTGCCAGCAGCGTAACGGGAGGAGAGACCCAGTACTTC.

The chain joins TRBV24-1 to TRBJ1-1; D remains unclear. The CDR3 runs to 12 residues. Germline V gene data show CDR1 as KGHDR and CDR2 as SFDVKD. Trimming shortened V by 10 bases and J by 7 bases, and 15 bases separated the two germline ends. CDR3 coding DNA: TGTGCCACTGAAGGGAGGATGGGTGAAGCTTTCTTT. Translation gives CATEGRMGEAFF.

The rearrangement joins TRBV9 to TRBJ2-2, with D possibly matching TRBD2 (6 bases). Germline V gene data show CDR1 as SGDLS and CDR2 as YYNGEE. CDR3 size: 16 residues. The ends were cut back, 3 bases at V and 6 bases at J, with 18 bases in the middle. The CDR3 sequence: CASSAYGRYQSGELFF. The DNA for the CDR3 is TGTGCCAGCAGCGCATACGGGAGATACCAGTCCGGGGAGCTGTTTTTT.

V and J are TRBV19 and TRBJ2-1, with D tentatively TRBD1 (5 bases). Germline-derived CDR1 and CDR2 are LNHDA and SQIVND (reference sequence). Trimming left V 1 base short and J 15 bases short, with 16 bases between. The CDR3 length is 13 residues. CDR3 in amino acids: CASSIGPLGVPFF. CDR3 DNA sequence: TGTGCCAGTAGTATAGGCCCCCTAGGGGTGCCGTTCTTC.

This chain connects TRBV28 to TRBJ1-2, with D possibly being TRBD1 (6 bases). Germline lookup yields CDR1 MDHEN and CDR2 SYDVKM. With 6 bases removed from V and 4 bases from J, the gap between germline ends came to 24 bases. CDR3 length: 17 amino acids. The DNA of the CDR3 is TGTGCCAGCAGGACTACAGGGAGGGCCCAAGGAGGCTATGGCTACACCTTC. Translation gives CASRTTGRAQGGYGYTF.

The chain joins TRBV6-1 to TRBJ1-5, with D maybe TRBD1 (6 bases). Germline assignment: CDR1 MNHNS and CDR2 SASEGT. The ends were cut back, 4 bases at V and 0 bases at J, with 19 bases in the middle. The CDR3 loop spans 18 amino acids. Here the CDR3 reads CASSAGTTSEPSNQPQHF. DNA of the CDR3: TGTGCCAGCAGTGCCGGGACAACCTCCGAGCCTAGCAATCAGCCCCAGCATTTT.

This clone was counted a single time. The genes are TRBV24-1 and TRBJ2-3; 12 nucleotides align to TRBD1. V trimming: 8 bases; J trimming: 3 bases; junction bases outside the gene matches: 5. Germline V CDR1 and CDR2: KGHDR, SFDVKD. CDR3 length equals 15 residues. CDR3: CATTAGQGATDTQYF. Here the CDR3 DNA reads TGTGCCACCACCGCGGGACAGGGGGCAACAGATACGCAGTATTTT.

In its sample, this clone was seen once. This chain connects TRBV7-2 to TRBJ2-7; 10 bases are shared with TRBD2. This CDR3 is 15 amino acids long. Trimming removed 5 bases from V and 2 bases from J; junction bases left unmatched: 6. CDR1 and CDR2 from the germline V gene are SGHTA and FQGNSA. The CDR3 loop is CASSPGTSATYEQYF. The CDR3 DNA is TGTGCCAGCAGCCCCGGGACTAGCGCCACCTACGAGCAGTACTTC.

This clone was recorded once. CDR3 residues: CASSQDQTATGGYTF. CDR3 DNA: TGCGCCAGCAGCCAAGATCAGACCGCTACGGGTGGCTACACCTTC. V usage is TRBV4-1 and J usage is TRBJ1-2; no definite D call. Per germline, CDR1 MGHRA and CDR2 YSYEKL. This CDR3 is built from 15 residues. V gave up 0 bases and J gave up 7 bases, with 15 bases separating them.

The chain links TRBV29-1 to TRBJ1-1; unclear D gene. Trimming left V 1 base short and J 4 bases short, with 10 bases between. CDR1 and CDR2 (germline): SQVTM, ANQGSEA. The CDR3 covers 13 residues. This chain's CDR3 is CSVEVGEGTEAFF. Written as DNA, the CDR3 is TGCAGCGTTGAAGTCGGGGAGGGCACTGAAGCTTTCTTT.

The chain uses TRBV18 and TRBJ2-1; TRBD2 agrees at 13 bases. The J segment lost 6 bases and the V segment lost 6 bases, leaving 5 bases of the junction unmatched. Germline CDR1 KGHSH, CDR2 LQKENI. The CDR3 extends over 15 amino acids. As DNA, the CDR3 is TGTGCCAGCTCGTCGGGACTAGCGGGAAGCAATGAGCAGTTCTTC. This sequence encodes CASSSGLAGSNEQFF.

This clone has at least ten counts. The rearrangement joins TRBV2 to TRBJ1-5; TRBD1 is a possible D gene (5 bases). The CDR3 consists of 13 residues. Germline CDR1 is SNHLY and CDR2 is FYNNEI. The V gene lost 8 bases and the J gene lost 6 bases, with 14 bases spanning the gap. CDR3 DNA sequence: TGTGCCAGCTGGGGGGACGGAGGTCAGCCCCAGCATTTT. Protein product: CASWGDGGQPQHF.

The V call is TRBV2, the J call TRBJ2-1; 9 positions agree with TRBD1. Unmatched junction bases numbered 11, after V lost 5 bases and J lost 6 bases. Germline CDR1 SNHLY, CDR2 FYNNEI. The CDR3 runs to 16 residues. The chain's CDR3 is CASSPAPGQGGNEQFF. CDR3 nucleotides: TGTGCCAGCAGTCCGGCCCCGGGACAGGGAGGCAATGAGCAGTTCTTC.

This clone has only one observation. This chain links TRBV18 with TRBJ2-7; 14 bases fit TRBD2. V gave up 6 bases and J gave up 6 bases; unmatched junction bases: 7. In germline, CDR1 is KGHSH, CDR2 LQKENI. The CDR3 length is 15 residues. CDR3 in DNA: TGTGCCAGCTCGTACACCGGGACTAGCGGGAGCGAGCAGTACTTC. This translates into CASSYTGTSGSEQYF.

This clone turned up a few times. The chain carries TRBV3-1 (or the pseudogene TRBV3-2) and TRBJ1-5; 8 bases are a match to TRBD1. The CDR3 runs 17 residues. Per germline, CDR1 LGHDT and CDR2 YNNKEL (reference sequence). V was pared by 5 bases and J by 0 bases, with 9 bases of the junction left unmatched. CDR3 DNA sequence: TGTGCCAGCAGCTCTCGGAGACAGGGGTCTAGCAATCAGCCCCAGCATTTT. Encoded protein: CASSSRRQGSSNQPQHF.

The V and J genes are TRBV7-3 and TRBJ1-1; TRBD1 might be the D (5 bases). This CDR3 is 14 amino acids long. Germline lookup yields CDR1 SGHTA and CDR2 FQGTGA. Between the trimmed V and J ends, which lost 2 bases and 3 bases, there was a span of 10 bases. The chain's CDR3 is CASSLQGGDTEAFF. The CDR3 nucleotides read TGTGCCAGCAGCTTACAGGGAGGAGACACTGAAGCTTTCTTT.